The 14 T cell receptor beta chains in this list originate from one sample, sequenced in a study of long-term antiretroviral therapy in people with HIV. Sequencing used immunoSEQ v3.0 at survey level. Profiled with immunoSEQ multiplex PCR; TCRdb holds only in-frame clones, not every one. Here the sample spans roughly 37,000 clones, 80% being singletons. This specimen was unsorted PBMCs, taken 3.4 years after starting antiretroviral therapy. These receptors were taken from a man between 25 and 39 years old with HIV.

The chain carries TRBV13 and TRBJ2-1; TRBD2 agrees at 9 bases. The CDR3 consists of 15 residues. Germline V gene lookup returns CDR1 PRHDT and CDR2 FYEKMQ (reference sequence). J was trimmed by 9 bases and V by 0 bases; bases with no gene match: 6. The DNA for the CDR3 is TGTGCCAGCAGCTTAGGGGGTAGCGGGAGCAGTGAGCAGTTCTTC. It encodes CASSLGGSGSSEQFF.

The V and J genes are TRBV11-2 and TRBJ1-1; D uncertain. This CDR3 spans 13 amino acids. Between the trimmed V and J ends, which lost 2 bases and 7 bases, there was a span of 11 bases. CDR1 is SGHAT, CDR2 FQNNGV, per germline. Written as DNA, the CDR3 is TGTGCCAGCAGCTTACGACGGAGGTTTGAAGCTTTCTTT. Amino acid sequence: CASSLRRRFEAFF.

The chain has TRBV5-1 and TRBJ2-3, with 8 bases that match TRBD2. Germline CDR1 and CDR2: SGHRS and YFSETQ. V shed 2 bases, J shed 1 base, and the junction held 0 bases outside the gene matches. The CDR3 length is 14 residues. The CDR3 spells CASSLAGGTDTQYF. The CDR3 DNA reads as TGCGCCAGCAGCTTAGCGGGGGGCACAGATACGCAGTATTTT.

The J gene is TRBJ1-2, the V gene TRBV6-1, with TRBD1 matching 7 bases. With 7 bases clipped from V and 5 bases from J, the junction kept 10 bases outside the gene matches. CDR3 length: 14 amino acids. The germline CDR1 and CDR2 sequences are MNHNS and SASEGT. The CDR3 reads CASTGQATEYGYTF. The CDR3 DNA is TGTGCCAGCACAGGACAGGCCACTGAATATGGCTACACCTTC.

This CDR3 is CASSYGWRDEQFF. The CDR3 nucleotides are TGTGCCAGCAGTTACGGCTGGCGGGACGAGCAGTTCTTC. The rearrangement joins TRBV6-6 to TRBJ2-1, with D possibly being TRBD2 (6 bases). CDR3 size: 13 residues. Germline assignment: CDR1 MNHNY and CDR2 SVGAGI (reference sequence). The V end was cut by 2 bases, the J end by 10 bases, with 12 bases between.

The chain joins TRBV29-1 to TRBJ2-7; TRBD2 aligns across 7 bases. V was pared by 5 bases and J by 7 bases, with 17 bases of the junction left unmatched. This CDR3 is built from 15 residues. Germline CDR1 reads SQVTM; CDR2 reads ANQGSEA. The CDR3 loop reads CSVSNPSGNVGEQYF. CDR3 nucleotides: TGCAGCGTTTCGAATCCGAGCGGGAACGTAGGGGAGCAGTACTTC.

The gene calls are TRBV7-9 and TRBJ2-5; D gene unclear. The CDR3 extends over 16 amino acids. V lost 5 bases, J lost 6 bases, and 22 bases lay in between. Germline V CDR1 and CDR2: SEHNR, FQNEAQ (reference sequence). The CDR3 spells CASSPFVERNHKTQYF. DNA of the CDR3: TGTGCCAGCAGCCCATTTGTCGAACGAAATCACAAGACCCAGTACTTC.

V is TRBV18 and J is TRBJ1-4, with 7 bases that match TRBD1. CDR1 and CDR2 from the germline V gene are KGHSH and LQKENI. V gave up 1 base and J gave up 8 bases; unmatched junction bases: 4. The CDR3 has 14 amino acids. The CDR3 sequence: CASSPQGADEKLFF. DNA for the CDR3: TGTGCCAGCTCACCACAGGGGGCGGACGAAAAACTGTTTTTT.

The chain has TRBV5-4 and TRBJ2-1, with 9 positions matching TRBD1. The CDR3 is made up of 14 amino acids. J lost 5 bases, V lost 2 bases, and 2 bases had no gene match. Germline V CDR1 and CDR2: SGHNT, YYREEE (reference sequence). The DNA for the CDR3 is TGTGCCAGCAGCTTAGGACAGGGGAACAATGAGCAGTTCTTC. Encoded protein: CASSLGQGNNEQFF.

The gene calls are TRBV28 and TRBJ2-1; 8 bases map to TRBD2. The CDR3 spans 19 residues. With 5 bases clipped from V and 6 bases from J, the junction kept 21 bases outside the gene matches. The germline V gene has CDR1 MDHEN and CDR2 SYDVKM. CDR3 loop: CASSTVKGGRVGRANEQFF. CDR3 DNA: TGTGCCAGCAGTACCGTTAAAGGGGGTCGGGTCGGGAGGGCCAATGAGCAGTTCTTC.

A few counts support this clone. CDR3: CASSAPGTYEQYF. The CDR3 DNA is TGTGCCAGCAGCGCCCCGGGGACCTACGAGCAGTACTTC. The chain is built from TRBV9 and TRBJ2-7; maybe TRBD2 (5 bases). CDR3 length: 13 residues. Germline lookup yields CDR1 SGDLS and CDR2 YYNGEE. The germline V and J ends were trimmed by 3 bases and 2 bases, with 9 bases remaining between them.

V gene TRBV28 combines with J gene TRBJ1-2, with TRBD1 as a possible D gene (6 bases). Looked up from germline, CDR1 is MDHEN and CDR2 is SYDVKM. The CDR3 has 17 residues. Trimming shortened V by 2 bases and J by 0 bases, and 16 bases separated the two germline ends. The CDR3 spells CASSLLAGVGPNYGYTF. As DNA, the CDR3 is TGTGCCAGCAGTTTACTGGCAGGGGTGGGCCCTAACTATGGCTACACCTTC.

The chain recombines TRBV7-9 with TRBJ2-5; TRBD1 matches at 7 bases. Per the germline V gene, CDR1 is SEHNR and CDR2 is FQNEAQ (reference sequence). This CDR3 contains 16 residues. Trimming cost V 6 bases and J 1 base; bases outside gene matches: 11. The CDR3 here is CASRPTTGTVQETQYF. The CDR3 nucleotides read TGTGCCAGCAGACCGACAACCGGGACAGTCCAAGAGACCCAGTACTTC.

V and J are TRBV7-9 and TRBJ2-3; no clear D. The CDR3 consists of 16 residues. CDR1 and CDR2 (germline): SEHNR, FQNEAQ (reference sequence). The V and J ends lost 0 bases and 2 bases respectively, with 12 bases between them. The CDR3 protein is CASSLASWGTTDTQYF. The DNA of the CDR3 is TGTGCCAGCAGCTTAGCGAGTTGGGGAACCACAGATACGCAGTATTTT.